This TCR beta chain is drawn from a study of molecular identifiers for immune sequencing clone quantification. The study's findings and limits: Jurkat TCR RNA that was spiked in from one cell was reportedly detectable among some 970,000 naive cells.

From approximately 20,000 to 1,000,000 sorted cells, naive CD8 libraries were generated with 10%, 30% or 50% RNA. Naive CD8 T cells were picked out by sorting for CD8+CD4-CCR7+CD45RA+. TCRdb reprocessed the PCR reads via MiXCR and lists one record per CDR3 protein. The data contain roughly 90,000 distinct CDR3 sequences, about 20% of them singletons. Trimming took 3 bases from V and 4 from J, leaving 10 bases between them. The germline CDR1 and CDR2 sequences are SGHDT and YYEEEE. This CDR3 has 13 residues. This clonotype was detected ten times or more. Its cognate antigen is unknown. Source material: naive CD8+ T cells from blood, with Jurkat cell RNA spiked in. As to subset: FACS-sorted CD8+CD4-CCR7+CD45RA+ naive T cells. The chain uses TRBV5-6 and TRBJ2-5; either TRBD1 or TRBD2 may supply D (6 bases each). The source of this sequence is a human donor in good health. Some libraries in this study had Jurkat cell RNA spiked in. The CDR3 reads CASSWGASETQYF. The CDR3 region has the DNA TGTGCCAGCAGCTGGGGGGCGTCAGAGACCCAGTACTTC.